The 14 T cell receptor beta chains below come from one sample, sequenced in a study of cytomegalovirus exposure and HLA in healthy donors. Repertoires were generated with immunoSEQ multiplex PCR, while TCRdb's copy carries only in-frame clones and drops some. Of more than 95,000 clones in the sample, roughly nine tenths were seen once. The sample comprised PBMCs. The receptors were gathered from a woman aged 18 to 35 in good health and CMV-seronegative.

The gene calls are TRBV19 and TRBJ2-1, with 9 positions matching TRBD2. Germline CDR1 is LNHDA and CDR2 is SQIVND (reference sequence). J lost 7 bases, V lost 7 bases, and 14 bases had no gene match. The CDR3 has 16 residues. CDR3 in amino acids: CASKPTTSGEWNEQFF. As DNA, the CDR3 is TGTGCCAGTAAACCCACGACTAGCGGAGAATGGAATGAGCAGTTCTTC.

The chain uses TRBV2 and TRBJ2-2, with D maybe TRBD1 (6 bases). CDR1 SNHLY and CDR2 FYNNEI come from the germline V gene. The CDR3 extends over 15 amino acids. V was clipped by 9 bases and J by 0 bases, with 14 bases between them. Here the CDR3 reads CARSWGQANTGELFF. CDR3 DNA: TGTGCCAGGAGCTGGGGACAAGCGAACACCGGGGAGCTGTTTTTT.

V usage is TRBV6-5 and J usage is TRBJ2-7, with D maybe TRBD2 (8 bases). V lost 11 bases to trimming and J lost 4 bases, with 18 bases between them. The CDR3 spans 13 residues. Germline V CDR1 and CDR2: MNHEY, SVGAGI. CDR3 nucleotides: TGTGCCGCCGGGGGGGACAGCCTTTACGAGCAGTACTTC. Amino acid sequence: CAAGGDSLYEQYF.

The chain links TRBV4-2 to TRBJ2-6, with D possibly matching TRBD1 (6 bases). The V end lost 0 bases, the J end lost 0 bases, and 15 bases lay between the germline ends. This CDR3 contains 19 residues. Germline CDR1 is LGHNA and CDR2 is YNFKEQ. For the CDR3, the DNA is TGTGCCAGCAGCCAAGATCCGGCAGGGGTCTACTCTGGGGCCAACGTCCTGACTTTC. Translating it yields CASSQDPAGVYSGANVLTF.

This clone has just one count. V gene TRBV5-6 combines with J gene TRBJ2-1; D might be TRBD1 (5 bases). Germline-derived CDR1 and CDR2 are SGHDT and YYEEEE. V lost 1 base, J lost 8 bases, and 13 bases lay in between. This CDR3 is built from 14 residues. The DNA of the CDR3 is TGTGCCAGCAGCTTGCCAGGGTTAATCCATGAGCAGTTCTTC. It translates to CASSLPGLIHEQFF.

V and J are TRBV29-1 and TRBJ2-1; 11 bases map to TRBD2. Germline loops: CDR1 SQVTM, CDR2 ANQGSEA. This CDR3 is 14 amino acids long. With 4 bases clipped from V and 9 bases from J, the junction kept 8 bases outside the gene matches. Here the CDR3 reads CSVAFSLAGGEQFF. The DNA for the CDR3 is TGCAGCGTTGCCTTTTCCCTAGCGGGGGGTGAGCAGTTCTTC.

The rearrangement links TRBV6-5 to TRBJ1-2, with no clear D. The V and J ends lost 0 bases and 2 bases respectively, with 13 bases between them. In germline, CDR1 is MNHEY, CDR2 SVGAGI. The CDR3 has 16 amino acids. CDR3 sequence (DNA): TGTGCCAGCAGTTACTCGTCCGGGGTGGGGAACTATGGCTACACCTTC. This translates into CASSYSSGVGNYGYTF.

The CDR3 region is CASSDWTPSDTGELFF. As DNA, the CDR3 is TGTGCCAGCAGTGATTGGACACCTTCGGACACCGGGGAGCTGTTTTTT. The rearrangement uses TRBV6-1 and TRBJ2-2, with a weak D call TRBD1 (5 bases). Trimming shortened V by 3 bases and J by 3 bases, and 14 bases separated the two germline ends. Per germline, CDR1 MNHNS and CDR2 SASEGT. The CDR3 covers 16 residues.

J is TRBJ1-2 and V is TRBV6-4; D might be TRBD1 (6 bases). CDR3 size: 14 residues. The V gene's germline CDR1 is MRHNA and CDR2 SNTAGT. Trimming took off 4 bases at V and 8 bases at J, with 17 bases between the two ends. The CDR3 here is CASSGLDRGEGYTF. As DNA, the CDR3 is TGTGCCAGCAGTGGGCTGGACAGAGGAGAGGGCTACACCTTC.

Here the CDR3 DNA reads TGTGCCACCAGCAGAGATTTCGGGGAAAGCACAGATACGCAGTATTTT. Its translation: CATSRDFGESTDTQYF. The chain is built from TRBV15 and TRBJ2-3, with D perhaps matching TRBD2 (5 bases). CDR1 LNHNV and CDR2 YYDKDF come from the germline V gene (reference sequence). V shed 0 bases and J shed 0 bases, with 10 bases lying between them. CDR3 length: 16 residues.

The gene calls are TRBV5-1 and TRBJ1-4; D uncertain. Trimming shortened V by 2 bases and J by 4 bases, and 9 bases separated the two germline ends. Germline-derived CDR1 and CDR2 are SGHRS and YFSETQ. CDR3 size: 14 residues. The DNA for the CDR3 is TGCGCCAGCAGCTTTTCACAGAATAATGAAAAACTGTTTTTT. Its protein is CASSFSQNNEKLFF.

As to this clone: The sample holds other DNA sequences that translate to the same CDR3. This chain uses TRBV28 with TRBJ1-3; possible D gene TRBD1, 5 bases. Germline V lookup: CDR1 MDHEN, CDR2 SYDVKM. Trimming removed 6 bases at V and 0 bases at J, with 9 bases between. CDR3 length: 14 residues. CDR3 sequence reads: CASSLGLSGNTIYF. CDR3 sequence (DNA): TGTGCCAGCAGCCTGGGACTCTCTGGAAACACCATATATTTT. The entire variable domain, with the rest obtained from reference TRBV28 and TRBJ1-3, is as follows: DVKVTQSSRYLVKRTGEKVFLECVQDMDHENMFWYRQDPGLGLRLIYFSYDVKMKEKGDIPEGYSVSREKKERFSLILESASTNQTSMYLCASSLGLSGNTIYFGEGSWLTVV.

The chain couples TRBV7-6 to TRBJ2-1, with 8 bases lining up with TRBD2. The V gene end was trimmed by 1 base and the J gene end by 4 bases; junction bases not matched to a gene: 3. Per the germline V gene, CDR1 is SGHVS and CDR2 is FNYEAQ. This CDR3 contains 15 residues. CDR3 in amino acids: CASSLDASGYNEQFF. In DNA form, the CDR3 reads TGTGCCAGCAGCTTAGATGCTAGCGGGTACAATGAGCAGTTCTTC.

The chain is built from TRBV28 and TRBJ1-2, with D possibly TRBD1 on 6 matching bases. V was trimmed by 0 bases and J by 4 bases, leaving 6 bases between them. The CDR3 has 13 amino acids. Looked up from germline, CDR1 is MDHEN and CDR2 is SYDVKM. CDR3 bases: TGTGCCAGCAGTTTATGGGGGGCCTATGGCTACACCTTC. It translates to CASSLWGAYGYTF.